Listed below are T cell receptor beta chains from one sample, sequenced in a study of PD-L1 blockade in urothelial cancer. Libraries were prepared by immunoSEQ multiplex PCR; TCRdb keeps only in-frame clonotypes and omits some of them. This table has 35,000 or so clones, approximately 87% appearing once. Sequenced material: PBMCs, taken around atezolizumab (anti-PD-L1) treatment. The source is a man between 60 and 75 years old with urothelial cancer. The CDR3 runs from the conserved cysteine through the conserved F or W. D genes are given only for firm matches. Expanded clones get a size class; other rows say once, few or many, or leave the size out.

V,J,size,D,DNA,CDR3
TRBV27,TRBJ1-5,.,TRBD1,TGTGCCAGCAGGTCGGGACAGCTTAGCAATCAGCCCCAGCATTTT,CASRSGQLSNQPQHF
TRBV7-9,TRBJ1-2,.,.,TGTGCCAGCAGCTTAGCGCGGGGGAGAGGAGTATATGGCTACACCTTC,CASSLARGRGVYGYTF
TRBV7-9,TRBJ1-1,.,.,TGTGCCAGCACCCTCCGGGGAGACACTGAAGCTTTCTTT,CASTLRGDTEAFF
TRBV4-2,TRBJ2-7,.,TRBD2,TGTGCCAGCAGCCAAGACGCATCCCTAGCGGGATACGAGCAGTACTTC,CASSQDASLAGYEQYF
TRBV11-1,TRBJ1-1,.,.,TGTGCCAGCAGCTTAGGCAGGGGTTCCACTGAAGCTTTCTTT,CASSLGRGSTEAFF
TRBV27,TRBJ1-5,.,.,TGTGCCAGCAGTTTACAGGGAACTGGGCAGCCCCAGCATTTT,CASSLQGTGQPQHF
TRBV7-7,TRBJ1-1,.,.,TGTGCTAGCAGCTTATCTCCAGGTTGGGACACTGAAGCTTTCTTT,CASSLSPGWDTEAFF
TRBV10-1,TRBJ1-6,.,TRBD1,TGCGCCAGCAGTAGAGGACAGGGGATGGTTTCACCCCTCCACTTT,CASSRGQGMVSPLHF
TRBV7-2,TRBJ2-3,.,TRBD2,TGTGCCAGCAGCGCCTACCTAATCGGGACTAGCGGGGGGGAAGATACGCAGTATTTT,CASSAYLIGTSGGEDTQYF
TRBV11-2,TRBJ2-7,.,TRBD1,TGTGCCAGCAGCTTAGGGCAGGGGGCCTACGAGCAGTACTTC,CASSLGQGAYEQYF
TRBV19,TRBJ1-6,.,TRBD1,TGTGCCAGTAGTAGTCGACAGGGGTCTAATTCACCCCTCCACTTT,CASSSRQGSNSPLHF
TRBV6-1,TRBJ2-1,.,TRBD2,TGTGCCAGCAGTGAAGCGCGCCGCGGGAGGCGGGATGAGCAGTTCTTC,CASSEARRGRRDEQFF
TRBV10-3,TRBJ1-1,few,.,TGTGCCATCTTGGCCCTACAGGGCAGGAACACTGAAGCTTTCTTT,CAILALQGRNTEAFF
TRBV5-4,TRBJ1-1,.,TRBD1,TGTGCCAGCAGCTCTGGACAGGGTAGTGAAGCTTTCTTT,CASSSGQGSEAFF
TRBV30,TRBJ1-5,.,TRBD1,TGTGCCTGGAGTTGGTCAGGGGGCCTTTACCAGCCCCAGCATTTT,CAWSWSGGLYQPQHF
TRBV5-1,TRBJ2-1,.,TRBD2,TGCGCCAGCAGCGCAAGCGGGAGGGACAATGAGCAGTTCTTC,CASSASGRDNEQFF
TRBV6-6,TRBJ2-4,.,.,TGTGCCAGCAGTTTACTAGGCTCCCGAGCCAAAAACATTCAGTACTTC,CASSLLGSRAKNIQYF
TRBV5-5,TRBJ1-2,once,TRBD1,TGTGCCAGCAGCTTGGAGGGACAGGTCTATGGCTACACCTTC,CASSLEGQVYGYTF
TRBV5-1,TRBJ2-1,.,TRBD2,TGCGCCAGCAGCTGGGGGACTAGCGGGAGGGAGGGGCAGTTCTTC,CASSWGTSGREGQFF
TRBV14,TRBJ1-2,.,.,TGTGCCAGCAGCCAAGCGTGGGCGACGACTAACTATGGCTACACCTTC,CASSQAWATTNYGYTF
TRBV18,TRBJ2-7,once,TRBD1,TGTGCCAGCTCACCAGGGACAGTCCGCTCCTACGAGCAGTACTTC,CASSPGTVRSYEQYF
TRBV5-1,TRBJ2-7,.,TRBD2,TGCGCCAGCAGTTATGGGACTAGCGGGAGTTACGAGCAGTACTTC,CASSYGTSGSYEQYF
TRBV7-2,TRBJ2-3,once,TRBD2,TGTGCCAGCAGCTCAAGGCCTTCTAGCGGGAGGTTAACAGATACGCAGTATTTT,CASSSRPSSGRLTDTQYF
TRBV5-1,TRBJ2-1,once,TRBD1,TGCGCCAGCAGCCCAGCCGGGACAGCCTCTTTTACTTACAATGAGCAGTTCTTC,CASSPAGTASFTYNEQFF
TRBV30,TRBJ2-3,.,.,TGTGCCTGGAACGGCGGTAGCACAGATACGCAGTATTTT,CAWNGGSTDTQYF
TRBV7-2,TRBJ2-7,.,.,TGTGCCAGCAGCGACTATTACGAGCAGTACTTC,CASSDYYEQYF
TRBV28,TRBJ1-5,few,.,TGTGCCAGCAGTTCTGGGCTGAATAGCAATCAGCCCCAGCATTTT,CASSSGLNSNQPQHF
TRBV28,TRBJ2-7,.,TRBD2,TGTGCCAGCTACCAGGGGCGGGAGGGCCGTCTCGACTTC,CASYQGREGRLDF
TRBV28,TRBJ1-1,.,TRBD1,TGTGCCAGCAGGGCAACGGACAGGGAGAACACTGAAGCTTTCTTT,CASRATDRENTEAFF
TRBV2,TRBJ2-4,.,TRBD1,TGTGCCAGCAGTGAAACTCGGACAGGGATCGACATTCAGTACTTC,CASSETRTGIDIQYF
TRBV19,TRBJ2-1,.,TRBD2,TGTGCCAGTAAGGTCACGTACGCGGGAGGGGAGTTCTTC,CASKVTYAGGEFF
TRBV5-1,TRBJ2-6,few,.,TGCGCCAGCAGCGCCGGGACTCAAAGCTCTGGGGCCAACGTCCTGACTTTC,CASSAGTQSSGANVLTF
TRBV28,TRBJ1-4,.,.,TGTGCCAGCAGTTTGGAGGGACGGGAAAAACTGTTTTTT,CASSLEGREKLFF
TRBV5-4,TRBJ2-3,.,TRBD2,TGTGCCAGCAGCTTGGGGGGACTAGCGGGAGGAGGCACAGATACGCAGTATTTT,CASSLGGLAGGGTDTQYF